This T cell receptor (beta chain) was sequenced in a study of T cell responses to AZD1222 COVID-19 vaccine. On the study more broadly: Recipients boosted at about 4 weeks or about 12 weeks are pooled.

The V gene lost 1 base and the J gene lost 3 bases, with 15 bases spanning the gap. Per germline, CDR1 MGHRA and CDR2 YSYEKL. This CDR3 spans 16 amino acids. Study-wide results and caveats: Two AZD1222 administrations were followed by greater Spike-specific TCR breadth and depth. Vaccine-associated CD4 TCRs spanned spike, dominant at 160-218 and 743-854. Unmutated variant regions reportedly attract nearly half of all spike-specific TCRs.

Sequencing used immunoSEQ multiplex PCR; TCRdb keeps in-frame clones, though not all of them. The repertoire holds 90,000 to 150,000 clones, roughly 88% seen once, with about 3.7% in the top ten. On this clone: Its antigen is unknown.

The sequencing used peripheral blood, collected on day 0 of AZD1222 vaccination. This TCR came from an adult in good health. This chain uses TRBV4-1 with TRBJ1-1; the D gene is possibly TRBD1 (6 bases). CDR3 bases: TGCGCCAGCAGCCAAGTGTCGGCGGGGGGCGACACTGAAGCTTTCTTT. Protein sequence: CASSQVSAGGDTEAFF.